The 19 T cell receptor beta chains below all came from one sample that was sequenced in a study of shared clonotypes between healthy human individuals. This table comes from immunoSEQ multiplex PCR, and its TCRdb copy is limited to in-frame clones, with some not included. The sample yields approximately 2.5 million clones, 90% to 95% seen once. The sequenced sample was naive CD4+ T cells from PBMCs. This sample's subset: CD45RA+ positively selected. These receptors all come from a man younger than 35 in good health. Some clones in this sample may be carry-over from other donors' samples.

The rearrangement links TRBV4-1 to TRBJ2-2; D unclear. The V gene's germline CDR1 is MGHRA and CDR2 YSYEKL. This CDR3 is built from 18 residues. V was pared by 0 bases and J by 0 bases, with 14 bases between. CDR3 sequence (DNA): TGCGCCAGCAGCCAAGATCCCTTGACCAGCGCGAACACCGGGGAGCTGTTTTTT. It translates to CASSQDPLTSANTGELFF.

The chain uses TRBV28 and TRBJ2-1; D might be TRBD1 (6 bases). The germline V and J ends were trimmed by 7 bases and 8 bases, with 21 bases remaining between them. In germline, CDR1 is MDHEN, CDR2 SYDVKM. The CDR3 loop spans 15 amino acids. In nucleotides, the CDR3 is TGTGCCAGCAACACATTGGGGCAGGGGCGGTATGAGCAGTTCTTC. Its protein product is CASNTLGQGRYEQFF.

The chain joins TRBV15 to TRBJ2-3; D not resolved. CDR3 length: 16 residues. Germline V gives CDR1 LNHNV, CDR2 YYDKDF (reference sequence). V lost 6 bases and J 2 bases, leaving 18 bases between the germline ends. CDR3 amino acids: CATSIKTRVLTDTQYF. The CDR3 DNA reads TGTGCCACCAGTATAAAGACCCGAGTCCTCACAGATACGCAGTATTTT.

This chain joins TRBV7-9 and TRBJ2-1, with 7 bases aligning to TRBD1. V lost 4 bases to trimming and J lost 2 bases; unmatched junction nucleotides: 5. The germline V gene has CDR1 SEHNR and CDR2 FQNEAQ (reference sequence). The CDR3 runs to 15 residues. CDR3 protein: CASSSEGGAYNEQFF. The DNA of the CDR3 is TGTGCCAGCAGCTCAGAAGGGGGCGCCTACAATGAGCAGTTCTTC.

The chain couples TRBV2 to TRBJ2-3; possibly TRBD2 for D (5 bases). Germline loops: CDR1 SNHLY, CDR2 FYNNEI. V lost 11 bases, J lost 1 base, and 19 bases lay in between. The CDR3 has 15 residues. The CDR3 DNA reads TGTGCCGGACGTCTGGGAGCGGCAGGCACAGATACGCAGTATTTT. Protein sequence: CAGRLGAAGTDTQYF.

The V call is TRBV6-5, the J call TRBJ1-1, with a tentative D call TRBD1 (5 bases). This CDR3 comprises 15 residues. Germline assignment: CDR1 MNHEY and CDR2 SVGAGI. V was trimmed by 6 bases and J by 0 bases, leaving 14 bases between them. In DNA form, the CDR3 reads TGTGCCAGCAGGGACCCGGGACGCCTGAACACTGAAGCTTTCTTT. This gives the protein CASRDPGRLNTEAFF.

The chain uses TRBV19 and TRBJ1-2, with D perhaps TRBD1 (5 bases). The CDR3 has 13 residues. V lost 3 bases to trimming and J lost 8 bases, with 13 bases between them. Germline-derived CDR1 and CDR2 are LNHDA and SQIVND (reference sequence). CDR3 sequence (DNA): TGTGCCAGTAGTATCCCAGGGTTAGGAGGCTACACCTTC. It translates to CASSIPGLGGYTF.

The gene calls are TRBV6-5 and TRBJ2-3; D perhaps matches TRBD1 (6 bases). The CDR3 is 15 residues long. The germline V and J ends were trimmed by 5 bases and 5 bases, with 17 bases remaining between them. CDR1 and CDR2 (germline): MNHEY, SVGAGI. CDR3 coding DNA: TGTGCCAGCAGTGTTGGGAACCAGGGGTTAGATACGCAGTATTTT. Residues: CASSVGNQGLDTQYF.

This clone was detected once. This chain uses TRBV5-1 with TRBJ2-3; a possible D gene is TRBD2 (5 bases). The CDR3 has 16 amino acids. The germline CDR1 and CDR2 sequences are SGHRS and YFSETQ. V lost 0 bases and J 1 base, leaving 12 bases between the germline ends. The CDR3: CASSLGISGGTDTQYF. The DNA of the CDR3 is TGCGCCAGCAGCTTGGGGATCAGCGGCGGCACAGATACGCAGTATTTT.

This clone was observed once. The chain has TRBV18 and TRBJ2-7; D is uncertain. Germline CDR1 and CDR2: KGHSH and LQKENI. The CDR3 is 13 amino acids. V lost 2 bases, J lost 5 bases, and 10 bases lay in between. The CDR3, as DNA: TGTGCCAGCTCACCAAGGTTATTGGACGAGCAGTACTTC. Amino acids: CASSPRLLDEQYF.

This clone came up a few times. The gene calls are TRBV7-9 and TRBJ2-1; no firm D call. The CDR3 loop spans 12 amino acids. The germline CDR1 and CDR2 sequences are SEHNR and FQNEAQ (reference sequence). V lost 1 base and J 6 bases, leaving 4 bases between the germline ends. The CDR3 spells CASSLVSNEQFF. The DNA for the CDR3 is TGTGCCAGCAGCTTAGTTAGCAATGAGCAGTTCTTC. Supplemented by reference TRBV7-9 and TRBJ2-1, the full variable domain reads DTGVSQNPRHKITKRGQNVTFRCDPISEHNRLYWYRQTLGQGPEFLTYFQNEAQLEKSRLLSDRFSAERPKGSFSTLEIQRTEQGDSAMYLCASSLVSNEQFFGPGTRLTVL.

The rearrangement links TRBV28 to TRBJ1-3, with a weak D call TRBD1 (5 bases). The CDR3 is 14 amino acids. Trimming cost V 5 bases and J 2 bases, with 10 bases left between them. The germline gives CDR1 MDHEN, CDR2 SYDVKM. This chain's CDR3 is CASSTGLAGNTIYF. The CDR3 nucleotides read TGTGCCAGCAGTACAGGCTTGGCTGGAAACACCATATATTTT.

The rearrangement uses TRBV30 and TRBJ2-2; weak D call: TRBD2 (5 bases). The V end lost 3 bases, the J end lost 7 bases, and 9 bases lay between the germline ends. Looked up from germline, CDR1 is GTSNPN and CDR2 is SVGIG (reference sequence). The CDR3 extends over 12 amino acids. The CDR3 DNA follows: TGTGCCTGGAGATACCGGGGCGGGGAGCTGTTTTTT. Translated, it gives CAWRYRGGELFF.

The rearrangement uses TRBV4-1 and TRBJ2-6; 7 positions match TRBD2. The CDR3 contains 18 residues. The V segment lost 5 bases and the J segment 0 bases; nucleotides outside the gene matches: 10. Germline V lookup: CDR1 MGHRA, CDR2 YSYEKL. CDR3 residues: CASSGRGVPGSGANVLTF. CDR3 bases: TGCGCCAGCAGCGGGAGGGGAGTCCCGGGCTCTGGGGCCAACGTCCTGACTTTC.

The chain couples TRBV5-6 to TRBJ1-2; D unclear. This CDR3 spans 14 amino acids. Germline CDR1 SGHDT, CDR2 YYEEEE. Trimming pared 5 bases from V and 5 bases from J, leaving 16 bases between. The DNA for the CDR3 is TGTGCCAGCAGTCGTCCGTCGGGAGCTTATGGCTACACCTTC. Its protein product is CASSRPSGAYGYTF.

A few counts support this clone. The chain combines TRBV7-2 with TRBJ1-5, with 8 bases aligning to TRBD1. The CDR3 loop spans 15 amino acids. The trim removed 1 base at V and 7 bases at J, leaving 6 bases unmatched. From germline, CDR1 is SGHTA and CDR2 FQGNSA. The CDR3 sequence: CASSLGTGSGQPQHF. DNA for the CDR3: TGTGCCAGCAGCTTAGGGACAGGGTCAGGACAGCCCCAGCATTTT.

The chain links TRBV28 to TRBJ1-2; 11 bases fit TRBD1. J was trimmed by 5 bases and V by 6 bases; bases with no gene match: 11. Germline CDR1 and CDR2: MDHEN and SYDVKM. The CDR3 is 16 amino acids. CDR3 in DNA: TGTGCCAGCAGATGGACAGGGGGCCGGGATTCTTATGGCTACACCTTC. Protein product: CASRWTGGRDSYGYTF.

The chain has TRBV2 and TRBJ2-6; D is perhaps TRBD2 (5 bases). V lost 11 bases, J lost 0 bases, and 14 bases lay in between. From germline, CDR1 is SNHLY and CDR2 FYNNEI. The CDR3 has 15 residues. The CDR3 loop is CAASDEGSGANVLTF. The CDR3, as DNA: TGTGCCGCCAGTGACGAGGGCTCTGGGGCCAACGTCCTGACTTTC.

This rearrangement joins TRBV9 to TRBJ2-7; 8 nucleotides agree with TRBD1. The J segment lost 0 bases and the V segment lost 4 bases, leaving 3 bases of the junction unmatched. The CDR3 contains 14 residues. Looked up from germline, CDR1 is SGDLS and CDR2 is YYNGEE. The CDR3 here is CASSLGQGSYEQYF. The CDR3 bases are TGTGCCAGCAGCCTCGGACAGGGCTCCTACGAGCAGTACTTC.